Listed here are 5 T cell receptor beta chains from one sample, sequenced in a study of blood T cell repertoires in COVID-19. The data were produced by immunoSEQ multiplex PCR, yet TCRdb's version contains in-frame clones alone and is incomplete. The sample includes roughly 200,000 clones, roughly 84% of them seen just once. Material for sequencing was peripheral blood. All receptors derive from a woman in her forties with COVID-19, enrolled during active disease.

A few counts support this clone. The J gene is TRBJ2-2, the V gene TRBV6-4; a weak D match, TRBD2 (6 bases). Germline CDR1 and CDR2: MRHNA and SNTAGT. Trimming stripped 3 bases from V and 0 bases from J, with 11 bases between. The CDR3 totals 16 residues. DNA for the CDR3: TGTGCCAGCAGTGAAGCATGGAGGGCGAACACCGGGGAGCTGTTTTTT. Its protein product is CASSEAWRANTGELFF.

The chain employs TRBV7-2 and TRBJ2-6; possible D gene TRBD2, 6 bases. The CDR3 length is 15 residues. The V end lost 5 bases, the J end lost 8 bases, and 16 bases lay between the germline ends. Germline values: CDR1 SGHTA, CDR2 FQGNSA. The CDR3 nucleotides read TGTGCCAGCAGCCCCAGACTAGGTAGCACCAACGTCCTGACTTTC. It encodes CASSPRLGSTNVLTF.

This clone was detected once. V and J are TRBV12-3 or TRBV12-4 and TRBJ2-1; unclear D gene. The CDR3 has 13 amino acids. The V gene lost 5 bases and the J gene lost 5 bases, with 10 bases spanning the gap. CDR3 residues: CASSPNTNNEQFF. The CDR3 DNA is TGTGCCAGCAGTCCAAACACCAACAATGAGCAGTTCTTC.

A word on this clone: At the DNA level, this CDR3 is encoded by other sequences in the same sample as well. CDR3 coding DNA: TGTGCCAGTAGTATAGGCCAGGGGAACACTGAAGCTTTCTTT. It encodes CASSIGQGNTEAFF. V gene TRBV19 combines with J gene TRBJ1-1; TRBD1 might be the D (5 bases). Looked up from germline, CDR1 is LNHDA and CDR2 is SQIVND (reference sequence). The CDR3 extends over 14 amino acids. V lost 1 base to trimming and J lost 1 base, with 7 bases between them.

The rearrangement links TRBV7-9 to TRBJ2-5; TRBD1 matches 7 bases. After removal of 6 bases from V and 2 bases from J, the junction contained 12 bases not matched to a gene. The germline gives CDR1 SEHNR, CDR2 FQNEAQ (reference sequence). This CDR3 region has 16 residues. Here the CDR3 DNA reads TGTGCCAGCAGGGGAACCGGGACAGCCAGTCAAGAGACCCAGTACTTC. The encoded protein is CASRGTGTASQETQYF.